This T cell receptor (beta chain) was captured in a study of T-cell reconstitution after alpha-beta-depleted transplantation in children. Whole-study findings and limits: T-cell counts and diversity at one year post-transplant came mainly from newly produced T cells.

Preparing the TCRbeta library involved the use of unique molecular identifiers. MiXCR was run by TCRdb on the PCR reads, yielding one entry per CDR3 protein. The profile shows about a million distinct CDR3 sequences, 25% to 30% of them singletons. Regarding this clonotype: What it binds is not known.

Germline V gene sequence: CDR1 LNHDA, CDR2 SQIVND (reference sequence). There are 15 residues in the CDR3. J gave up 2 bases and V 7 bases, and 4 bases lay outside the gene matches. This receptor was identified in a boy in the first two years of life who had a stem cell transplant for SCID, so the T cells may come from the graft donor. The V call is TRBV19, the J call TRBJ2-6; TRBD1 matches at 8 bases. The source was PBMCs, mostly from graft donor cells, collected 360 days after TCRalphabeta/CD19-depleted stem cell transplant. CDR3 region: CASIKTGAGANVLTF. The CDR3 DNA reads as TGTGCCAGTATTAAGACAGGGGCTGGGGCCAACGTCCTGACTTTC.